The rows below give T cell receptor beta chains drawn from one sample of a study of T cells in Graves' hyperthyroidism and ophthalmopathy. TCRdb recomputed calls from the multiplex PCR reads with MiXCR, one row per CDR3 protein. The repertoire holds about 290,000 distinct CDR3 sequences, about an eighth seen once, with almost 8% in the top ten. The sample comprised blood. The receptors were sampled from a woman aged 30 to 39 with Graves' hyperthyroidism that later progressed to Graves' ophthalmopathy. CDR3s include the opening cysteine and the closing phenylalanine or tryptophan. The order of the fields is D gene, V gene, clone size, CDR3 length, J gene, CDR3 protein, CDR3 DNA. D genes are given only for firm matches. Clone sizes are given selectively: once, few, many, or a class where the clone is expanded.

>TRBD2|TRBV7-9|many|21|TRBJ2-2
CASSPSTTTGGLADYTGELFF
TGTGCCAGCAGCCCTAGCACCACGACCGGTGGACTAGCGGATTACACCGGGGAGCTGTTTTTT
>-|TRBV7-3|many|13|TRBJ1-4
CASSREYNEKLFF
TGTGCCAGCAGCCGGGAATATAATGAAAAACTGTTTTTT
>TRBD1|TRBV6-2/TRBV6-3|many|14|TRBJ2-7
CASITRDRGYEQYF
TGTGCCAGCATTACCCGGGACAGGGGCTACGAGCAGTACTTC
>-|TRBV27|many|13|TRBJ1-4
CASRSLTNEKLFF
TGTGCCAGCAGAAGCTTGACTAATGAAAAACTGTTTTTT
>TRBD2|TRBV20-1|-|13|TRBJ2-5
CSAPGGGQETQYF
TGCAGTGCCCCGGGGGGGGGGCAAGAGACCCAGTACTTC
>TRBD1|TRBV18|many|11|TRBJ1-2
CASSPSTGRTF
TGTGCCAGCTCACCCTCGACAGGGCGTACCTTC
>TRBD2|TRBV12-3/TRBV12-4|many|16|TRBJ2-7
CASSPNLELAVYEQYF
TGTGCCAGCAGTCCAAATTTGGAACTAGCGGTCTACGAGCAGTACTTC
>-|TRBV12-3/TRBV12-4|many|15|TRBJ2-5
CASSLKLAPGETQYF
TGTGCCAGCAGTTTAAAACTAGCCCCTGGTGAGACCCAGTACTTC
>TRBD2|TRBV3-1|many|15|TRBJ2-1
CASSKLAGVWNEQFF
TGTGCCAGCAGCAAACTAGCGGGAGTATGGAATGAGCAGTTCTTC
>-|TRBV2|-|14|TRBJ2-5
CASRGASVPWTQYF
TGTGCCAGCAGAGGCGCTAGCGTGCCGTGGACCCAGTACTTC
>-|TRBV10-3|many|11|TRBJ2-7
CAIKDDYEQYF
TGTGCCATTAAGGACGACTACGAGCAGTACTTC
>-|TRBV12-3/TRBV12-4|many|13|TRBJ2-1
CASSPTTLNEQFF
TGTGCCAGCAGCCCGACTACTCTCAATGAGCAGTTCTTC
>TRBD2|TRBV13|many|17|TRBJ2-2
CASSLAGGPSSTGELFF
TGTGCCAGCAGCTTAGCGGGGGGGCCGTCGAGCACCGGGGAGCTGTTTTTT
>-|TRBV9|-|14|TRBJ2-1
CASSVESRANEQFF
TGTGCCAGCAGCGTAGAATCTCGGGCCAATGAGCAGTTCTTC
>-|TRBV3-1|-|21|TRBJ1-6
CASSQDLTGEVASSYNSPLHF
TGTGCCAGCAGCCAAGATCTAACAGGTGAAGTTGCGAGCTCCTATAATTCACCCCTCCACTTT
>TRBD2|TRBV4-2|many|17|TRBJ2-5
CASSQGGAGGPRETQYF
TGTGCCAGCAGCCAAGGGGGAGCGGGAGGCCCACGAGAGACCCAGTACTTC
>-|TRBV9|-|17|TRBJ2-2
CASSVALFISNTGELFF
TGTGCCAGCAGCGTAGCCCTCTTTATATCCAACACCGGGGAGCTGTTTTTT
>TRBD2|TRBV5-6|-|16|TRBJ2-7
CASRTMTSGSVYEQYF
TGTGCCAGCAGAACCATGACTAGCGGGAGTGTTTACGAGCAGTACTTC
>-|TRBV7-8|-|14|TRBJ1-1
CASSPYMGGTEAFF
TGTGCCAGCAGCCCGTACATGGGAGGGACTGAAGCTTTCTTT
>-|TRBV9|-|15|TRBJ1-2
CASSVMAAAKNGYTF
TGTGCCAGCAGCGTAATGGCGGCGGCTAAAAATGGCTACACCTTC
>-|TRBV20-1|many|11|TRBJ2-1
CSAGRRGEQFF
TGCAGTGCTGGACGGAGGGGGGAGCAGTTCTTC
>TRBD2|TRBV4-1|few|17|TRBJ2-2
CASSQTLAGVSTGELFF
TGCGCCAGCAGCCAAACACTAGCGGGAGTCAGCACCGGGGAGCTGTTTTTT
>-|TRBV9|many|13|TRBJ1-1
CASSVDGSTEAFF
TGTGCCAGCAGCGTAGACGGGAGCACTGAAGCTTTCTTT
>-|TRBV7-2|many|13|TRBJ2-1
CASSLGTGNEQFF
TGTGCCAGCAGTTTAGGAACAGGGAATGAGCAGTTCTTC
>-|TRBV6-1|many|14|TRBJ2-7
CASTGMRGRHEQYF
TGTGCCAGCACTGGAATGCGCGGACGACACGAGCAGTACTTC
>TRBD1|TRBV6-1|many|15|TRBJ2-7
CASSNPGTGIYEQYF
TGTGCCAGCAGCAACCCCGGGACAGGGATCTACGAGCAGTACTTC
>-|TRBV24-1|-|13|TRBJ2-5
CATSESGVETQYF
TGTGCCACCAGTGAATCAGGGGTGGAGACCCAGTACTTC
>-|TRBV7-6|many|13|TRBJ2-7
CASSGDDSYEQYF
TGTGCCAGCAGCGGGGACGACTCCTACGAGCAGTACTTC
>-|TRBV6-6|-|16|TRBJ1-1
CASSYSRGRYVTEAFF
TGTGCCAGCAGTTACTCGAGAGGCAGATATGTCACTGAAGCTTTCTTT
>-|TRBV24-1|many|16|TRBJ1-3
CATSDSSSAGGNTIYF
TGTGCCACCAGTGATTCATCGTCGGCCGGCGGAAACACCATATATTTT
>-|TRBV4-1|-|17|TRBJ2-1
CASSQDGARPSYNEQFF
TGCGCCAGCAGCCAAGATGGCGCCAGGCCCTCCTACAATGAGCAGTTCTTC
>-|TRBV10-3|few|15|TRBJ1-1
CAISEARGSQPEAFF
TGTGCCATCAGTGAGGCCCGGGGCTCGCAGCCGGAAGCTTTCTTT
>-|TRBV27|-|14|TRBJ2-2
CASRRGEDIGELFF
TGTGCCAGCAGGAGGGGGGAGGACATCGGGGAGCTGTTTTTT
>-|TRBV2|-|14|TRBJ2-5
CASTSGQVIETQYF
TGTGCCAGCACCTCCGGTCAAGTTATTGAGACCCAGTACTTC
>TRBD1|TRBV19|few|15|TRBJ2-7
CASSLYGQERYEQYF
TGTGCCAGTAGTCTTTACGGACAGGAGAGATACGAGCAGTACTTC
>-|TRBV5-1|many|15|TRBJ2-7
CASSLGQTLTYEQYF
TGCGCCAGCAGCTTGGGGCAGACACTTACCTACGAGCAGTACTTC
>-|TRBV6-2/TRBV6-3|-|15|TRBJ2-4
CASSPSLAQKGIQYF
TGTGCCAGCAGTCCCTCCCTGGCCCAAAAAGGCATTCAGTACTTC
>TRBD1|TRBV7-9|many|18|TRBJ2-2
CASSSRDRRIGETGELFF
TGTGCCAGCAGCTCACGGGACAGACGGATCGGTGAAACCGGGGAGCTGTTTTTT
>TRBD2|TRBV6-2/TRBV6-3|few|16|TRBJ2-7
CASSYSTVAGAGEQYF
TGTGCCAGCAGTTACTCGACGGTAGCGGGAGCCGGAGAGCAGTACTTC
>-|TRBV7-2|-|15|TRBJ1-5
CASSWGHGKIQPQHF
TGTGCCAGCAGCTGGGGACACGGGAAAATTCAGCCCCAGCATTTT
>-|TRBV10-3|many|13|TRBJ2-5
CATALGGRETQYF
TGTGCCACCGCACTGGGGGGGCGAGAGACCCAGTACTTC
>TRBD2|TRBV5-1|-|18|TRBJ2-2
CASSSPGTGLPNTGELFF
TGCGCCAGCAGCTCTCCCGGGACGGGACTACCGAACACCGGGGAGCTGTTTTTT
>TRBD2|TRBV28|-|18|TRBJ2-7
CASSNPGLAGVLAYEQYF
TGTGCCAGCAGTAACCCGGGACTAGCGGGAGTTCTAGCCTACGAGCAGTACTTC
>TRBD2|TRBV11-2|many|18|TRBJ2-1
CASSSQPPLSGSYNEQFF
TGTGCCAGCAGCTCCCAGCCTCCCTTGAGCGGGAGTTACAATGAGCAGTTCTTC
>-|TRBV5-1|many|15|TRBJ2-1
CASSLRGGGWDEQFF
TGCGCCAGCAGCCTCCGGGGAGGAGGTTGGGATGAGCAGTTCTTC